This T cell receptor beta chain is from a study of shared clonotypes between healthy human individuals. Study results and limitations: The donor pool, a small one, limited the genetic and exposure-history diversity represented.

The CDR3 runs to 14 residues. The germline V gene has CDR1 MRHNA and CDR2 SNTAGT. Trimming removed 2 bases from V and 9 bases from J; junction bases left unmatched: 8. In the case of this clone: The antigen is unknown.

It was across several immunoSEQ plates that each subset's genomic DNA was evenly split. The data were produced by immunoSEQ multiplex PCR, yet TCRdb's version contains in-frame clones alone and is incomplete. The data show about 680,000 clones, roughly nine tenths seen once. Terminally differentiated effector memory CD45RA+ cells were excluded by CCR7 positive selection of CD45RO-negative cells. Nashville, Tennessee was home to all donors, each a Caucasian adult. The specimen was naive CD8+ T cells sorted from blood. This clonotype was sampled from a man aged 25-40 years in good health. The rearrangement links TRBV6-4 to TRBJ2-3, with TRBD1 identical over 7 bases. The CDR3 sequence: CASSDSPTGATQYF. The CDR3 bases are TGTGCCAGCAGTGACAGTCCTACAGGGGCGACGCAGTATTTT.